The sequence of this TCR beta chain was determined in a study of T cells in localized non-small cell lung cancer. This clone was seen a handful of times. The method was immunoSEQ multiplex PCR; TCRdb's version includes in-frame clones alone and lacks a portion of them. There are under 5,500 clones in the sample; less than 40% occur only once, and roughly 7.6% lies in the top ten. The CDR3 covers 14 residues. The source material was lung tumor tissue, sampled before any cancer treatment. The chain employs TRBV6-7 and TRBJ2-3, with 9 nucleotides matching TRBD2. TRBV6-7 is identified as an open reading frame with a role that is uncertain. This clonotype was sampled from a female donor aged 60 or older with stage I lung adenocarcinoma. The DNA for the CDR3 is TGTGCGATCCGGCCTAGCGGGGTCTCAGATACGCAGTATTTT. Encoded protein: CAIRPSGVSDTQYF.